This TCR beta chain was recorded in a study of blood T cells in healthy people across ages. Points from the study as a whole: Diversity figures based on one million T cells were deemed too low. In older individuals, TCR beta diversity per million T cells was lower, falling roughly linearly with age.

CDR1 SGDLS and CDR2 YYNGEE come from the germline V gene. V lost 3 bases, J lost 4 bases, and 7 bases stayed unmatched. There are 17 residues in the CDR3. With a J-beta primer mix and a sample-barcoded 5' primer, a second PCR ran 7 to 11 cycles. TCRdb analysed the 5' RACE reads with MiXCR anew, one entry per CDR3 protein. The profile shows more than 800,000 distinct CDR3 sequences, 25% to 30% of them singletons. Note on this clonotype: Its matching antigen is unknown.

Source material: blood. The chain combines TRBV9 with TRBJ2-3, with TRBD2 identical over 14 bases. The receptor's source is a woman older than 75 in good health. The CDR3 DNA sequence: TGTGCCAGCAGCGCAGGGGGACTAGCGGGGGTGTCAGATACGCAGTATTTT. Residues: CASSAGGLAGVSDTQYF.